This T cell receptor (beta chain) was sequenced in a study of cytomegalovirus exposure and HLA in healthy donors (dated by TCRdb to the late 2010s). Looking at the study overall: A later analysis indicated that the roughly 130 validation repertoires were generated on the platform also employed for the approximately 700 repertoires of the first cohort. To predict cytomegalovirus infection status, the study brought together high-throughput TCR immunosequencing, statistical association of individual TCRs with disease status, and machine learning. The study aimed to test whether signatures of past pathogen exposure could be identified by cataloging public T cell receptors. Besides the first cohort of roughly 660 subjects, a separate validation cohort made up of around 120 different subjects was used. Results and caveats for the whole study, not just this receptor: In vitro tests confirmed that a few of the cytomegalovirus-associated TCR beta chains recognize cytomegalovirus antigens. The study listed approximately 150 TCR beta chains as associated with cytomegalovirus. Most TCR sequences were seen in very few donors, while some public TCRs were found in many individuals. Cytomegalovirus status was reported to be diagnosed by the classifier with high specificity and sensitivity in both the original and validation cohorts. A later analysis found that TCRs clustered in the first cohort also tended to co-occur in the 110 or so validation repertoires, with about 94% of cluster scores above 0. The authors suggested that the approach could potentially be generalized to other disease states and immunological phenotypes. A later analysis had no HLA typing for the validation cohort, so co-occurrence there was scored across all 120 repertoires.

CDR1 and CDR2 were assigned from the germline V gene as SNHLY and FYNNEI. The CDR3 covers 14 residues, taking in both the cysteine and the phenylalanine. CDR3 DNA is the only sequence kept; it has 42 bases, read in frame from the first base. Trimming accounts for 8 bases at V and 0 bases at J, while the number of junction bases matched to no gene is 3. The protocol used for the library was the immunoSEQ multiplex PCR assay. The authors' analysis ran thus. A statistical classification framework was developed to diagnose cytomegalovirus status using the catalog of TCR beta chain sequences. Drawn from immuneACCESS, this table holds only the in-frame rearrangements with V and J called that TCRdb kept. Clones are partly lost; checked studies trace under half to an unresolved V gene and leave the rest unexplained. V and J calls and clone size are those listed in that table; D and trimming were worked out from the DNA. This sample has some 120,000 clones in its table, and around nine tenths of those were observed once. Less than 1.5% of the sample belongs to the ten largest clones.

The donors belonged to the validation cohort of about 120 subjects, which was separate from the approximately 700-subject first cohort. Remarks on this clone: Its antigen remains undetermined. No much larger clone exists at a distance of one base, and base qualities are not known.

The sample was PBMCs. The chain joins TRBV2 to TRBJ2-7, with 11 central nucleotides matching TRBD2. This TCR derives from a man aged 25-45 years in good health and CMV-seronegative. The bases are TGTGCCAGCCCTGGACTAGCGGGCTCCTACGAGCAGTACTTC. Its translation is CASPGLAGSYEQYF.